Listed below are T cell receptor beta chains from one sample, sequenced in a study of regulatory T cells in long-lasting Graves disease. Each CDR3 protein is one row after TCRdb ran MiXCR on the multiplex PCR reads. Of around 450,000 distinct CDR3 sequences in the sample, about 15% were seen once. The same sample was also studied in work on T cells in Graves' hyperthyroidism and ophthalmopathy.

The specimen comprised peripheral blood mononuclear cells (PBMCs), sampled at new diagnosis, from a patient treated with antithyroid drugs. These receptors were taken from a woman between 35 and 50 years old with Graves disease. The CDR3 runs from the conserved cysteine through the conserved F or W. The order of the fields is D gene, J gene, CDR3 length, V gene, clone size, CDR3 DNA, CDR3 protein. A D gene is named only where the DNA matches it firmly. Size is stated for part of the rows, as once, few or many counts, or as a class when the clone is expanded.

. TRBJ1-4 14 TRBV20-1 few TGCAGTGCTAGAGATTGGGGGGAGAATGAAAAACTGTTTTTT CSARDWGENEKLFF
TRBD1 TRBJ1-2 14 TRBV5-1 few TGCGCCAGCAGCCCTGGAGGACAGGGCTTTGGCTACACCTTC CASSPGGQGFGYTF
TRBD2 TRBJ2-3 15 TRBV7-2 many TGTGCCAGCAGCGTGACTAGCGGACTAGGGGATACGCAGTATTTT CASSVTSGLGDTQYF
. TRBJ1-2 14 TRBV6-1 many TGTGCCAGCAGAGCTAGGGGGGTTAACTATGGCTACACCTTC CASRARGVNYGYTF
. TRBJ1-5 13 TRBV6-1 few TGTGCCAGCAGCCCTATAGAGGGTCAGCCCCAGCATTTT CASSPIEGQPQHF
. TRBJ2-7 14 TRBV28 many TGTGCCAGCAGTGGCATCGGGGGCCTCTACGAGCAGTACTTC CASSGIGGLYEQYF
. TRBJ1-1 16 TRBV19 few TGTGCCAGTAGTCTCCCCAGGAATTTGGGGAACACTGAAGCTTTCTTT CASSLPRNLGNTEAFF
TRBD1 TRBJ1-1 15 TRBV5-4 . TGTGCCAGCAGCTTTACCGGACAGGGGGTCTCTGAAGCTTTCTTT CASSFTGQGVSEAFF
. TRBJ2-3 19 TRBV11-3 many TGTGCCAGCAGCTCTTGGGACCTGGGACCGGAACTTACGGGAGATACGCAGTATTTT CASSSWDLGPELTGDTQYF
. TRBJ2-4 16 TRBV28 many TGTGCCAGCAGTCACCGGGACCAACTAGCCAAAAACATTCAGTACTTC CASSHRDQLAKNIQYF
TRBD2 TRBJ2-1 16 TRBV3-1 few TGTGCCAGCAGCCAAGCAAGGACTAGCGGCTACAATGAGCAGTTCTTC CASSQARTSGYNEQFF
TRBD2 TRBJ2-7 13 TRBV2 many TGTGCCAGCAGAACTAGCGGGGGATACGAGCAGTACTTC CASRTSGGYEQYF
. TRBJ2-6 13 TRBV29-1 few TGCAGCGTTGAAGCCTCTGGGGCCAACGTCCTGACTTTC CSVEASGANVLTF
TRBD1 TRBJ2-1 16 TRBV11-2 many TGTGCCAGCGCGCCCCCGAACCGGGACAGATACAATGAGCAGTTCTTC CASAPPNRDRYNEQFF
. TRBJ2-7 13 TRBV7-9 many TGTGCCAGCAGCTTAGGTGCGGGGTACGAGCAGTACTTC CASSLGAGYEQYF
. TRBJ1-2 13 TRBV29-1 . TGCAGCGTTTGGAAGGGGTCAGTAAAGGGCTACACCTTC CSVWKGSVKGYTF
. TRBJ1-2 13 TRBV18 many TGTGCCAGCTCACCACTGACTTGGGATGGCTACACCTTC CASSPLTWDGYTF
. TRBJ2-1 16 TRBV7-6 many TGTGCCAGCAGCTCGAAGCGGGCGAAACCGTACAATGAGCAGTTCTTC CASSSKRAKPYNEQFF
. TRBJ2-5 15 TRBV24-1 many TGTGCCACCAGTATCCCCACAGGTTTGGGAGAGACCCAGTACTTC CATSIPTGLGETQYF
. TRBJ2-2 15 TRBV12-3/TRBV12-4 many TGTGCCAGCAGTCCCAGGATCGCGAACACCGGGGAGCTGTTTTTT CASSPRIANTGELFF
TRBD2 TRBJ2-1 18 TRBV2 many TGTGCCAGTAGAGACGGGACTAGCGGAGGGAGCTCCTACAATGAGCAGTTCTTC CASRDGTSGGSSYNEQFF
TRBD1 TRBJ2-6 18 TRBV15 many TGTGCCACCAGCAGATATCGGGACAGTAACTCTGGGGCCAACGTCCTGACTTTC CATSRYRDSNSGANVLTF
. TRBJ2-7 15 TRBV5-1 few TGCGCCAGCAGCCCAGGGCGGGCGGGGTATGGAGAGCAGTACTTC CASSPGRAGYGEQYF
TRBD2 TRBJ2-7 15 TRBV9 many TGTGCCAGCAGCGTAGACAGCGGGAGCTACTACGAGCAGTACTTC CASSVDSGSYYEQYF
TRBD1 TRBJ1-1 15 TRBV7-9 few TGTGCCAGCAGCTTAGTTCCCGGGACAGGGGTTGAAGCTTTCTTT CASSLVPGTGVEAFF
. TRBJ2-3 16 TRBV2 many TGTGCCAGCAGTGAATGGGTCAGGGGAGGCACAGATACGCAGTATTTT CASSEWVRGGTDTQYF
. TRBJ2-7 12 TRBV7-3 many TGTGCCAGCAGCTTATTGGGACACGAGCAGTACTTC CASSLLGHEQYF
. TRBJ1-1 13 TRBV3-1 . TGTGCCAGCGAGAAGGGAGGGGACACTGAAGCTTTCTTT CASEKGGDTEAFF
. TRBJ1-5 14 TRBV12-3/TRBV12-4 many TGTGCCAGCAGTTTTGGGGGAGCAGGTCAGCCCCAGCATTTT CASSFGGAGQPQHF
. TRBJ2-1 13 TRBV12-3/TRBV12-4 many TGTGCCAGCAGTTCCCAGCAGGGGAATGAGCAGTTCTTC CASSSQQGNEQFF
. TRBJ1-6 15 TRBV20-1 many TGCAGTGCTAGACCCCCCCAGGGACGGAATTCACCCCTCCACTTT CSARPPQGRNSPLHF
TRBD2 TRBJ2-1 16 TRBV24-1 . TGTGCCACCAGTGCCGCGGGACTAGCGAATGATAATGAGCAGTTCTTC CATSAAGLANDNEQFF